This T cell receptor (beta chain) derives from a study of T cells expressing NK-cell markers. Study-level background: The authors sequenced eight donors, of whom seven were HCMV-seropositive and one was seronegative.

Following a re-call of the 5' RACE reads, TCRdb has one entry per CDR3 protein and lacks DNA. The sample totals 120,000 to 150,000 distinct CDR3 sequences; its top ten clones hold 9% to 15%. The sequence was collected from a man in his late teens or twenties in good health. Sequenced input: blood T cells: a sorted CD56 or NKG2C T cell subset, CD4+ or CD8+ T cells, or bulk PBMC T cells (not recorded which).

CDR3 sequence reads: CASSIGTGTPFSPYNEQFF. J is TRBJ2-1 and V is TRBV19; TCRdb picks TRBD1, but there is no DNA to check that call. CDR1 is LNHDA and CDR2 is SQIVND in the germline V gene (reference sequence). The CDR3 loop spans 19 amino acids.